This T cell receptor (beta chain) was found in a study of T cell repertoires in cytomegalovirus infection. MiXCR, applied by TCRdb to the reads, yields one record per CDR3 protein. The sample has 450,000 to 650,000 distinct CDR3 sequences, around a quarter seen once. This clonotype was counted a few times. V was pared by 5 bases and J by 0 bases, with 7 bases of the junction left unmatched. The CDR3 runs to 15 residues. CDR1 and CDR2 (germline): SEHNR, FQNEAQ (reference sequence). Sequenced input: PBMCs. This sequence was found in a human donor in good health (CMV status not recorded). Some clones in this sample may be carry-over from other donors' samples. The V call is TRBV7-9, the J call TRBJ2-7; 7 bases fit TRBD1. In DNA form, the CDR3 reads TGTGCCAGCAGCCACCGGGACAGACCCTCCTACGAGCAGTACTTC. It specifies CASSHRDRPSYEQYF.